A selection of T cell receptor beta chains follows, all from one sample in a study of blood T cell repertoires in COVID-19. The table came from immunoSEQ multiplex PCR; TCRdb's copy has only in-frame clones and leaves some out. This table has roughly 49,000 clones, around 84% appearing once. The specimen sequenced was peripheral blood. These receptors were taken from a man over 45 with active COVID-19. Both conserved end residues are part of each CDR3. D genes are given only for firm matches. Clone sizes are given selectively: once, few, many, or a class where the clone is expanded.

- | - | TRBJ2-7 | TRBV21-1 | CASIRGPYEQYF | TGTGCCAGCATAAGGGGCCCCTACGAGCAGTACTTC
once | TRBD1 | TRBJ1-5 | TRBV10-3 | CAISRTGGNQPQHF | TGTGCCATCAGCCGGACAGGGGGCAATCAGCCCCAGCATTTT
once | - | TRBJ2-2 | TRBV4-2 | CASSRSGGLNTGELFF | TGTGCCAGCAGCCGTTCAGGGGGGCTGAACACCGGGGAGCTGTTTTTT
- | - | TRBJ2-7 | TRBV10-3 | CAISESVQVNEQYF | TGTGCCATCAGTGAGTCGGTACAGGTCAACGAGCAGTACTTC
many | - | TRBJ1-1 | TRBV2 | CASSATGNTEAFF | TGTGCCAGCAGTGCGACAGGAAACACTGAAGCTTTCTTT
- | TRBD2 | TRBJ2-3 | TRBV5-6 | CASSTTLTSGATDTQYF | TGTGCCAGCAGCACGACCTTGACTAGCGGGGCGACAGATACGCAGTATTTT
- | - | TRBJ2-7 | TRBV7-9 | CASSPQGSWAYEQYF | TGTGCCAGCAGTCCACAGGGAAGTTGGGCCTACGAGCAGTACTTC
- | TRBD2 | TRBJ2-3 | TRBV5-1 | CASSLTLSSGSTDTQYF | TGCGCCAGCAGCTTAACCTTATCTAGCGGCAGCACAGATACGCAGTATTTT
- | TRBD1 | TRBJ2-5 | TRBV7-8 | CASRSGQAHQETQYF | TGTGCCAGCAGATCCGGACAGGCCCACCAAGAGACCCAGTACTTC
- | - | TRBJ1-2 | TRBV6-2/TRBV6-3 | CASSYRGSGTYGYTF | TGTGCCAGCAGTTACCGGGGGTCCGGGACCTATGGCTACACCTTC
- | - | TRBJ2-3 | TRBV6-6 | CASSYSTDTDTQYF | TGTGCCAGCAGTTACTCGACAGACACAGATACGCAGTATTTT
- | TRBD1 | TRBJ2-1 | TRBV15 | CATSGWDSGLNEQFF | TGTGCCACCAGCGGCTGGGACAGTGGTCTCAATGAGCAGTTCTTC
once | - | TRBJ1-2 | TRBV7-2 | CASSFASYGYTF | TGTGCCAGCAGCTTTGCGAGCTATGGCTACACCTTC
medium-sized | TRBD2 | TRBJ2-2 | TRBV15 | CATSRERASGGTPKNTGELFF | TGTGCCACCAGCAGAGAGAGGGCTAGCGGGGGGACCCCAAAGAACACCGGGGAGCTGTTTTTT
few | - | TRBJ1-4 | TRBV7-6 | CASSSRQGANEKLFF | TGTGCCAGCAGCTCCCGGCAAGGGGCCAATGAAAAACTGTTTTTT
- | TRBD1 | TRBJ2-4 | TRBV10-3 | CAISESRGQQYF | TGTGCCATCAGTGAGTCGAGGGGACAGCAGTACTTC
- | - | TRBJ1-2 | TRBV6-6 | CASTGGAVGGYTF | TGTGCCAGCACAGGAGGGGCGGTCGGCGGCTACACCTTC
- | - | TRBJ1-2 | TRBV3-1/TRBV3-2 | CASSQERGAGGYTF | TGTGCCAGCAGCCAAGAGCGGGGAGCGGGTGGCTACACCTTC
- | - | TRBJ1-1 | TRBV25-1 | CASSEYTSDTEAFF | TGTGCCAGCAGTGAATATACCTCAGACACTGAAGCTTTCTTT
- | TRBD1 | TRBJ2-7 | TRBV5-1 | CASSFRGPLYEQYF | TGCGCCAGCAGCTTCAGGGGGCCCCTTTACGAGCAGTACTTC
few | - | TRBJ2-3 | TRBV5-1 | CASSLAGLTSTDTQYF | TGCGCCAGCAGCTTGGCCGGGTTGACTAGCACAGATACGCAGTATTTT
- | TRBD2 | TRBJ2-3 | TRBV6-5 | CASSPGTAGADTQYF | TGTGCCAGCAGTCCGGGGACCGCGGGGGCAGATACGCAGTATTTT
- | - | TRBJ1-1 | TRBV20-1 | CSARGMNTEAFF | TGCAGTGCTCGTGGTATGAACACTGAAGCTTTCTTT
- | TRBD1 | TRBJ1-1 | TRBV15 | CATSRDRAGQGAPNTEAFF | TGTGCCACCAGCAGAGATCGAGCGGGACAGGGGGCCCCGAACACTGAAGCTTTCTTT
once | TRBD1 | TRBJ1-2 | TRBV4-2 | CASSQVRTGWTNYGYTF | TGTGCCAGCAGCCAAGTCCGGACAGGATGGACTAACTATGGCTACACCTTC
- | - | TRBJ2-7 | TRBV18 | CASSNNEGQYF | TGTGCCAGCTCTAACAACGAGGGGCAGTACTTC
- | TRBD1 | TRBJ1-3 | TRBV6-5 | CASSQGTGRGNTIYF | TGTGCCAGCAGCCAAGGGACAGGTCGGGGAAACACCATATATTTT
- | - | TRBJ1-1 | TRBV5-4 | CASTGGKNTEAFF | TGTGCCAGCACCGGGGGGAAGAACACTGAAGCTTTCTTT
few | - | TRBJ1-5 | TRBV27 | CASSLGSADQPQHF | TGTGCCAGCAGTTTGGGTAGCGCGGATCAGCCCCAGCATTTT
- | - | TRBJ2-3 | TRBV19 | CASSIALARAQYF | TGTGCCAGTAGTATAGCTTTGGCGCGGGCGCAGTATTTT
- | - | TRBJ2-7 | TRBV7-9 | CASSLEAAPYEQYF | TGTGCCAGCAGCTTAGAGGCGGCCCCCTACGAGCAGTACTTC
- | - | TRBJ2-1 | TRBV4-1 | CASSQAGNRELLFF | TGCGCCAGCAGCCAAGCGGGGAACCGGGAGCTCCTGTTCTTC
- | TRBD2 | TRBJ2-3 | TRBV5-4 | CASSSPSGGVADTQYF | TGTGCCAGCAGCTCCCCCTCCGGGGGGGTCGCAGATACGCAGTATTTT
- | - | TRBJ2-3 | TRBV13 | CASSLGGGHGTDTQYF | TGTGCCAGCAGCTTAGGCGGGGGGCACGGCACAGATACGCAGTATTTT
- | TRBD1 | TRBJ2-1 | TRBV27 | CASSQGLQGSYYNEQFF | TGTGCCAGCAGTCAGGGGTTACAGGGGTCTTACTACAATGAGCAGTTCTTC
- | - | TRBJ2-6 | TRBV5-4 | CASSLPLGSGANVLTF | TGTGCCAGCAGCTTGCCTCTCGGGTCCGGGGCCAACGTCCTGACTTTC
- | - | TRBJ2-3 | TRBV7-9 | CASTPPGHSTDTQYF | TGTGCCAGCACACCCCCGGGACATAGCACAGATACGCAGTATTTT
- | TRBD2 | TRBJ2-1 | TRBV6-6 | CASSYGTSRLYNEQFF | TGTGCCAGCAGTTACGGGACTAGCCGGCTTTACAATGAGCAGTTCTTC
few | - | TRBJ1-6 | TRBV7-9 | CASSLALRGYHNSPLHF | TGTGCCAGCAGCTTAGCGCTAAGAGGGTATCATAATTCACCCCTCCACTTT
- | - | TRBJ2-7 | TRBV5-6 | CASSQGFSSYEQYF | TGTGCCAGCAGCCAGGGGTTTAGCTCCTACGAGCAGTACTTC
once | - | TRBJ2-3 | TRBV6-1 | CASSEDSGNTDTQYF | TGTGCCAGCAGTGAAGACAGTGGCAACACAGATACGCAGTATTTT
- | - | TRBJ2-7 | TRBV9 | CASSLIPGGGSEQYF | TGTGCCAGCAGCCTCATACCGGGAGGGGGCTCCGAGCAGTACTTC
- | - | TRBJ2-7 | TRBV25-1 | CASGGAGLYEQYF | TGTGCCAGCGGGGGGGCAGGCTTGTACGAGCAGTACTTC
- | TRBD2 | TRBJ2-1 | TRBV27 | CASRVAGDSYNEQFF | TGTGCCAGCAGGGTAGCGGGGGACTCCTACAATGAGCAGTTCTTC
- | TRBD1 | TRBJ1-3 | TRBV6-5 | CASSRGTGAGNTIYF | TGTGCCAGCAGTCGAGGGACAGGGGCTGGAAACACCATATATTTT
- | TRBD1 | TRBJ2-1 | TRBV5-4 | CASSWVDRLNEQFF | TGTGCCAGCAGTTGGGTGGACAGGCTCAATGAGCAGTTCTTC